This passage covers 14 T cell receptor beta chains from one sample sequenced in a study of tumor-infiltrating lymphocytes in primary liver carcinoma. RNA and DNA were co-extracted from about 19-30 mg of unsorted bulk tissue. Total RNA amounting to about 520 ng was the source from which TCR beta cDNA was made with a constant-region primer. Three nested multiplex PCR rounds, a slightly modified ARM-PCR method, built the TCR beta libraries. The opening two PCR rounds, around 9 cycles each, paired TRBV1-TRBV30 forward primers with a C-beta reverse primer. TCRdb re-called the multiplex PCR reads through MiXCR, storing one row per CDR3 protein. Of roughly 100,000 distinct CDR3 sequences in the sample, roughly 85% are singletons; the top ten hold roughly a fifth. The sequenced sample consisted of liver tumor tissue from sampling region 3. The subset: tumor region T3, left-lateral pole. The receptors shown here come from a middle-aged man with primary liver carcinoma and hepatitis B virus infection.

V usage is TRBV29-1 and J usage is TRBJ2-3; 7 nucleotides align to TRBD2. V shed 8 bases, J shed 2 bases, and the junction held 13 bases outside the gene matches. There are 15 residues in the CDR3. The germline V gene has CDR1 SQVTM and CDR2 ANQGSEA. CDR3 sequence: CSTRPRERATDTQYF. The CDR3, as DNA: TGCAGCACTCGGCCGCGGGAGAGGGCCACAGATACGCAGTATTTT.

A word on this clonotype: Since a much larger clone is just one base distant, this may be a read error. The chain carries TRBV5-4 and TRBJ2-7; the D is unclear. Trimming shortened V by 8 bases and J by 0 bases, and 15 bases separated the two germline ends. This CDR3 has 14 residues. Germline V gives CDR1 SGHNT, CDR2 YYREEE (reference sequence). The CDR3 region has the DNA TGTGCCAGGAGCCTGGTGGGCTCCTCCTACGAGCAGTACTTC. Translating it yields CARSLVGSSYEQYF.

This clonotype was observed a single time. One end of the junction does not line up with germline, which may come from a read error. This chain links TRBV4-3 with TRBJ2-1; no definite D call. The CDR3 runs 16 residues. Germline CDR1 LGHNA, CDR2 YSLEER. Here the CDR3 reads CASNQDPYSEYNEQFF. The CDR3 nucleotides are TGCGCCAGCAACCAAGATCCATACTCAGAATACAATGAGCAATTCTTC.

Worth noting for this clonotype: Compared with germline, one end of the junction differs, possibly owing to a read error. The chain couples TRBV5-4 to TRBJ2-1, with D hard to call. Germline V CDR1 and CDR2: SGHNT, YYREEE (reference sequence). The CDR3 has 16 amino acids. The CDR3 spells CACSSTAANSYNEQFF. The DNA of the CDR3 is TGTGCCTGCAGCTCCACTGCGGCTAACTCCTACAATGAGCAGTTCTTC. The full variable domain, its missing parts supplied by reference TRBV5-4 and TRBJ2-1, is ETGVTQSPTHLIKTRGQQVTLRCSSQSGHNTVSWYQQALGQGPQFIFQYYREEENGRGNFPPRFSGLQFPNYSSELNVNALELDDSALYLCACSSTAANSYNEQFFGPGTRLTVL.

The V call is TRBV4-1, the J call TRBJ2-1; no clear D. This CDR3 spans 16 amino acids. Per germline, CDR1 MGHRA and CDR2 YSYEKL. The CDR3, as DNA: TGCGCAGGCAGCCAAGATCCCACATGGCCGTGCAATGAGCAGTTCTTC. Encoded protein: CAGSQDPTWPCNEQFF.

This clonotype was observed a single time. The germline gene is not matched at one end of the junction; a read error may be the cause. The chain has TRBV7-8 and TRBJ2-2; unclear D gene. This CDR3 contains 15 residues. Germline CDR1 reads SGHVS; CDR2 reads FQNEAQ. The CDR3 loop is CARSLVQQNTGELFF. CDR3 coding DNA: TGTGCCAGAAGCTTAGTACAACAGAACACCGGGGAGCTGTTTTTT.

Concerning this clonotype itself: Without the conserved terminal phenylalanine or tryptophan, this CDR3 likely stems from a read error. The chain uses TRBV4-2 and TRBJ2-1; D may be TRBD2 (5 bases). Germline CDR1 LGHNA, CDR2 YNFKEQ. The CDR3 covers 14 residues. The CDR3 DNA is TGTGCCAGCAGGCAAGTACTAGAAACGAATGAGCAGTTCTCC. Residues: CASRQVLETNEQFS.

This clonotype was seen more than once but under ten times. V gene TRBV29-1 combines with J gene TRBJ1-5; 7 nucleotides line up with TRBD1. The CDR3 loop spans 14 amino acids. The germline CDR1 and CDR2 sequences are SQVTM and ANQGSEA. Here the CDR3 DNA reads TGCAGTGTAGCGACAGGGAGTAAAAATCAGCCCCAGCATTTT. Encoded protein: CSVATGSKNQPQHF.

This clonotype has just one count. One end of the junction is discordant with germline, which a read error may explain. The chain employs TRBV28 and TRBJ2-4; no clear D. Germline V lookup: CDR1 MDHEN, CDR2 SYDVKM. The length of the CDR3 is 15 residues. In DNA, the CDR3 is TGTACCAGCAACCCTCCCGGGTTAGCCAGAAACATTCAGTACTTC. Protein sequence: CTSNPPGLARNIQYF.

This clonotype occurred once. One end of the junction varies from germline; a read error may be responsible. The chain employs TRBV29-1 and TRBJ2-5, with a possible D match to TRBD1 (6 bases). From germline, CDR1 is SQVTM and CDR2 ANQGSEA. CDR3 size: 14 residues. This CDR3 is CSVASGPGEETHYF. CDR3 in DNA: TGCAGCGTTGCTTCCGGGCCAGGGGAAGAGACCCACTACTTC.

Comment on this clonotype: The junction and the germline gene differ at one end; a read error may be behind it. The genes are TRBV7-8 and TRBJ2-5, with 11 bases matching TRBD1. CDR3 length: 14 residues. Per germline, CDR1 SGHVS and CDR2 FQNEAQ. The CDR3 sequence: CASSRDRGFETQNF. Written as DNA, the CDR3 is TGTGCCAGCAGCAGGGACAGGGGGTTTGAGACCCAGAACTTC.

The rearrangement uses TRBV12-3 or TRBV12-4 and TRBJ2-2; TRBD2 matches at 9 bases. The CDR3 runs to 17 residues. Trimming removed 6 bases from V and 1 base from J; junction bases left unmatched: 9. The CDR3 DNA sequence: TGTGCCAGCAGCTTCCGGTGTAGCGGGAGGAACACCGGGGAGCTGTTTTTT. Protein product: CASSFRCSGRNTGELFF.

As to this clonotype: Relative to the germline gene, one junction end is altered; a read error may explain this. The J gene is TRBJ2-3, the V gene TRBV6-2 or TRBV6-3, with TRBD2 matching 7 bases. Germline V gene lookup returns CDR1 MNHEY and CDR2 SVGEGT. The CDR3 runs to 14 residues. The CDR3 DNA is TGTGCAAGCAGCGGGACTTATCGCACAGATACGCATTATTTT. Translating it yields CASSGTYRTDTHYF.

Comments on this clonotype: The junction differs from germline at one of its ends, possibly a read error. The V call is TRBV4-1, the J call TRBJ2-1, with D perhaps matching TRBD2 (5 bases). Germline-derived CDR1 and CDR2 are MGHRA and YSYEKL. The CDR3 loop spans 17 amino acids. The chain's CDR3 is CASSQELEVPPYNVQSF. Here the CDR3 DNA reads TGCGCCAGCAGCCAGGAACTGGAGGTCCCTCCCTACAATGTGCAGTCCTTC.